This T cell receptor beta chain was profiled in a study of molecular identifiers for immune sequencing clone quantification. The germline V gene encodes CDR1 MNHEY and CDR2 SMNVEV (reference sequence). CDR3 size: 14 residues. Trimming cost V 5 bases and J 6 bases, with 17 bases left between them. TCRdb recomputed calls from the PCR reads with MiXCR, one row per CDR3 protein. Seen here are hundreds of thousands of distinct CDR3 sequences, roughly 27% observed once, and the top ten hold about 0.73%. The sample holds a few counts of this clonotype. V and J are TRBV27 and TRBJ2-7; D is possibly TRBD1 or TRBD2 (5 bases each). Source material: naive CD8+ T cells from blood, with Jurkat cell RNA spiked in. The subset here: FACS-sorted CD8+CD4-CCR7+CD45RA+ naive T cells. The clonotype was recovered from a human donor in good health. Some libraries in this study had Jurkat cell RNA spiked in. CDR3 DNA: TGTGCCAGCAGTCCGGACTCCAGGGCCGGCGAGCAGTACTTC. Protein: CASSPDSRAGEQYF.